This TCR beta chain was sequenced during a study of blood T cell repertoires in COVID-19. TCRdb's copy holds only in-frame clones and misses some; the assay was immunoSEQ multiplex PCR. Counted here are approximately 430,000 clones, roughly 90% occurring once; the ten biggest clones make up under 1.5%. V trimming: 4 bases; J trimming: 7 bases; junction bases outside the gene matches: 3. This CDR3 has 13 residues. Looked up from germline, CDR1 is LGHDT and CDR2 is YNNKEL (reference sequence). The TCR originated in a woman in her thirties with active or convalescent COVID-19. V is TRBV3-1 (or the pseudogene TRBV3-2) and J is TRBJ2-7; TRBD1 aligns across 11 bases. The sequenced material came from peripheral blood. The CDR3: CASSRTGGEEQYF. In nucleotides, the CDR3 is TGTGCCAGCAGCCGGACAGGGGGCGAGGAGCAGTACTTC.